Listed here are 18 T cell receptor beta chains from one sample, sequenced in a study of PD-L1 blockade in urothelial cancer. Produced via immunoSEQ multiplex PCR; TCRdb's table is partial and in-frame only. Among around 87,000 clones listed, approximately 87% were seen once. Regarding time point: peripheral blood 6 weeks after treatment start. The sequences come from PBMCs, collected around atezolizumab (anti-PD-L1) treatment. These receptors were taken from a man aged 70 or older with urothelial cancer.

The gene calls are TRBV19 and TRBJ2-4; D may be TRBD1 (6 bases). From germline, CDR1 is LNHDA and CDR2 SQIVND (reference sequence). Trimming pared 7 bases from V and 0 bases from J, leaving 13 bases between. This CDR3 contains 15 residues. CDR3: CASTPRQEAKNIQYF. CDR3 nucleotide sequence: TGTGCCAGTACCCCGAGACAGGAAGCCAAAAACATTCAGTACTTC.

The chain couples TRBV28 to TRBJ2-1, with D unclear. In germline, CDR1 is MDHEN, CDR2 SYDVKM. Trimming took 6 bases from V and 6 from J, leaving 3 bases between them. CDR3 length: 10 residues. CDR3 region: CASSRNEQFF. Here the CDR3 DNA reads TGTGCCAGCAGCCGCAATGAGCAGTTCTTC.

The table lists this clone with a few counts. The chain carries TRBV11-2 and TRBJ1-1; no reliable D call. CDR1 and CDR2 from the germline V gene are SGHAT and FQNNGV. V was cut by 5 bases and J by 0 bases, with 7 bases left in between. CDR3 size: 13 residues. Written as DNA, the CDR3 is TGTGCCAGCAGCCCACAAATGAACACTGAAGCTTTCTTT. It codes for CASSPQMNTEAFF.

This clone was detected only a few times. The V gene is TRBV11-2, the J gene TRBJ2-7; 7 bases match TRBD2. J gave up 4 bases and V 2 bases, and 5 bases lay outside the gene matches. This CDR3 has 14 amino acids. The germline V gene has CDR1 SGHAT and CDR2 FQNNGV. CDR3 sequence: CASSLLFSGYEQYF. The CDR3 bases are TGTGCCAGCAGCTTATTATTTAGCGGGTACGAGCAGTACTTC.

The chain uses TRBV6-1 and TRBJ2-1; TRBD1 is a possible D gene (5 bases). V shed 6 bases and J shed 4 bases, with 7 bases lying between them. The CDR3 has 12 residues. The germline V gene encodes CDR1 MNHNS and CDR2 SASEGT. This CDR3 is CASRDTYNEQFF. The CDR3 DNA follows: TGTGCCAGCAGGGACACTTACAATGAGCAGTTCTTC.

This clone occurred a few times. J is TRBJ2-5 and V is TRBV7-3; D is perhaps TRBD1 (6 bases). The CDR3 runs to 13 residues. Trimming left V 4 bases short and J 9 bases short, with 15 bases between. Per germline, CDR1 SGHTA and CDR2 FQGTGA. CDR3 in DNA: TGTGCCAGCAGCTCGACCCTTGAGGGGGCCCAGTACTTC. Amino acids: CASSSTLEGAQYF.

The chain couples TRBV19 to TRBJ1-1; D uncertain. Germline V gene data show CDR1 as LNHDA and CDR2 as SQIVND (reference sequence). The CDR3 sequence is 15 residues long. V was pared by 1 base and J by 10 bases, with 19 bases between. CDR3 amino acids: CASSIGIESGIGAFF. CDR3 bases: TGTGCCAGTAGTATAGGTATAGAATCCGGGATCGGAGCTTTCTTT.

The gene calls are TRBV7-2 and TRBJ2-3; tentative D call: TRBD2 (6 bases). The CDR3 consists of 15 residues. Trimming shortened V by 7 bases and J by 3 bases, and 17 bases separated the two germline ends. Germline CDR1 reads SGHTA; CDR2 reads FQGNSA. CDR3 loop: CASITGVSRTDTQYF. The CDR3 region has the DNA TGTGCCAGCATCACGGGAGTATCTAGAACAGATACGCAGTATTTT.

CDR3 coding DNA: TGCGCCAGCAGCTTCGGGACTAGCGGGAGGGTTTGGGCCAATGAGCAGTTCTTC. Amino acid sequence: CASSFGTSGRVWANEQFF. The gene calls are TRBV5-1 and TRBJ2-1, with 16 positions matching TRBD2. V dropped 2 bases and J dropped 6; count of bases not matched to a gene: 8. The CDR3 runs to 18 residues. The germline V gene has CDR1 SGHRS and CDR2 YFSETQ.

This chain uses TRBV7-2 with TRBJ1-6, with 9 bases lining up with TRBD1. The germline gives CDR1 SGHTA, CDR2 FQGNSA. This CDR3 comprises 16 residues. The junction had 5 bases not matched to a gene; V was cut back by 7 bases and J by 1 base. Here the CDR3 DNA reads TGTGCCAGCACCCACAGGGGGCGGTCCTATAATTCACCCCTCCACTTT. Translated, it gives CASTHRGRSYNSPLHF.

This clone was seen a handful of times. The rearrangement joins TRBV5-5 to TRBJ2-1; 7 nucleotides align to TRBD1. CDR1 is SGHKS, CDR2 YYEKEE, per germline (reference sequence). Unmatched junction bases numbered 11, after V lost 0 bases and J lost 8 bases. The CDR3 runs to 16 residues. The CDR3 DNA sequence: TGTGCCAGCAGCTTGGCACGGGTGGCAGGGGGTGATGAGCAGTTCTTC. It encodes CASSLARVAGGDEQFF.

This clone was counted a few times. The rearrangement uses TRBV7-2 and TRBJ1-1; D is possibly TRBD1 (5 bases). Per germline, CDR1 SGHTA and CDR2 FQGNSA. The CDR3 has 15 residues. Trimming took off 1 base at V and 4 bases at J, with 13 bases between the two ends. The CDR3 loop is CASSLEAGKGTEAFF. In DNA, the CDR3 is TGTGCCAGCAGCTTAGAGGCAGGGAAAGGCACTGAAGCTTTCTTT.

This chain links TRBV5-5 with TRBJ2-1; D gene ambiguous. V was cut by 0 bases and J by 0 bases, with 7 bases left in between. The CDR3 loop spans 15 amino acids. CDR1 is SGHKS and CDR2 is YYEKEE in the germline V gene (reference sequence). The CDR3 DNA is TGTGCCAGCAGCTTGGGCTCTAGCTCCTACAATGAGCAGTTCTTC. Protein: CASSLGSSSYNEQFF.

The chain combines TRBV19 with TRBJ1-5; D might be TRBD1 (5 bases). V was pared by 6 bases and J by 4 bases, with 13 bases between. This CDR3 contains 14 residues. The V gene's germline CDR1 is LNHDA and CDR2 SQIVND (reference sequence). The CDR3 bases are TGTGCCAGTAGCGATACGGGGGGGAATCAGCCCCAGCATTTT. Translation: CASSDTGGNQPQHF.

The rearrangement links TRBV7-2 to TRBJ1-1; TRBD1 might be the D (6 bases). V gave up 2 bases and J gave up 4 bases, with 11 bases separating them. CDR1 is SGHTA and CDR2 is FQGNSA in the germline V gene. This CDR3 has 14 amino acids. The CDR3 spells CASSLMGAATEAFF. Written as DNA, the CDR3 is TGTGCCAGCAGCTTAATGGGGGCGGCCACTGAAGCTTTCTTT.

J is TRBJ2-1 and V is TRBV15; unclear D gene. Germline CDR1 and CDR2: LNHNV and YYDKDF (reference sequence). The CDR3 runs 13 residues. V was trimmed by 1 base and J by 8 bases, leaving 9 bases between them. CDR3 sequence: CATSRGVADEQFF. In DNA form, the CDR3 reads TGTGCCACCAGCAGAGGTGTTGCGGATGAGCAGTTCTTC.

J is TRBJ2-1 and V is TRBV4-1, with 7 bases aligning to TRBD2. The V and J ends lost 1 base and 3 bases, in that order; junction bases with no gene match: 6. CDR3 length: 16 residues. The V gene's germline CDR1 is MGHRA and CDR2 YSYEKL. The CDR3 nucleotides are TGCGCCAGCAGCCAAGGAGCTAGCGGCAACTACAATGAGCAGTTCTTC. Protein product: CASSQGASGNYNEQFF.

This sequence joins TRBV19 and TRBJ2-1; 14 bases agree with TRBD2. The V gene end was trimmed by 5 bases and the J gene end by 7 bases; junction bases not matched to a gene: 10. The length of the CDR3 is 17 residues. Germline loops: CDR1 LNHDA, CDR2 SQIVND (reference sequence). In nucleotides, the CDR3 is TGTGCCAGTAGTCCATCCGGGACTAGCGGGAGAGGTAATGAGCAGTTCTTC. It is translated as CASSPSGTSGRGNEQFF.